One T cell receptor (beta chain) is described in this entry. The junction differs from germline at one of its ends, possibly a read error. The sample originates from a study of blood T cell repertoires in COVID-19. Overall study context: PBMCs, B-cell-depleted T cells, or T cells provided the cDNA or gDNA that made up the material.

CDR3 length: 16 residues. The V gene's germline CDR1 is GTSNPN and CDR2 SVGIG (reference sequence). Method: immunoSEQ multiplex PCR; TCRdb's copy keeps in-frame clones and lacks some. The data show about 110,000 clones, 83% seen once. The source of this sequence is an older woman with acute or convalescent COVID-19. J is TRBJ2-3 and V is TRBV30; 9 bases line up with TRBD2. What was sequenced was peripheral blood. Here the CDR3 DNA reads TGTGCCTGGAGTGTATGGCCTAGCGGGAACACAGATACGCAGTGTTTT. Residues: CAWSVWPSGNTDTQCF.